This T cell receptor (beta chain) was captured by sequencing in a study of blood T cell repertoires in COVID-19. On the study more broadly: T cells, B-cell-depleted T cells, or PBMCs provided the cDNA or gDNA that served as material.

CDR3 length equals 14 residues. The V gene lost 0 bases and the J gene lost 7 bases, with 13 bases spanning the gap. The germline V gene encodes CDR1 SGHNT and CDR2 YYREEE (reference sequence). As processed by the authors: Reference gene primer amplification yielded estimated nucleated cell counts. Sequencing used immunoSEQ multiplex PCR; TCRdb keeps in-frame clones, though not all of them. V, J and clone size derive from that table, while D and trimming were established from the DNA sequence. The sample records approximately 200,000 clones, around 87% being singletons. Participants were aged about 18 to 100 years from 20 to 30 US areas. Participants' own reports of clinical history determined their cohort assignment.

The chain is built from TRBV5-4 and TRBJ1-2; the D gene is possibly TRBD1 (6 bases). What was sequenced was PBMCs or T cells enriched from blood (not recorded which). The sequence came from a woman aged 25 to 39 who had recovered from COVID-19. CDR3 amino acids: CASSLVAGDRGYTF. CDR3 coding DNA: TGTGCCAGCAGCTTGGTTGCAGGGGATCGTGGCTACACCTTC.